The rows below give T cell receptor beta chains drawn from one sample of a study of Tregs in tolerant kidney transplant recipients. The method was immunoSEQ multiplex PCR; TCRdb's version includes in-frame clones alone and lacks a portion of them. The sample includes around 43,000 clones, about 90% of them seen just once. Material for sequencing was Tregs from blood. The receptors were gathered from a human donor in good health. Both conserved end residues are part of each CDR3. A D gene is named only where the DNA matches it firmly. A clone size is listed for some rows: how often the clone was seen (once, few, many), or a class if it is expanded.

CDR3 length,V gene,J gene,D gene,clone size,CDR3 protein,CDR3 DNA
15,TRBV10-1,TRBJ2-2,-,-,CASGRLRGNTGELFF,TGCGCCAGCGGTCGCCTGAGGGGGAACACCGGGGAGCTGTTTTTT
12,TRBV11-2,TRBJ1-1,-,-,CASSLEGLEAFF,TGTGCCAGCAGCTTAGAAGGGTTGGAAGCTTTCTTT
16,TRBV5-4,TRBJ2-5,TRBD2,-,CASSSGAGGRQETQYF,TGTGCCAGCAGCTCTGGGGCGGGGGGCCGGCAAGAGACCCAGTACTTC
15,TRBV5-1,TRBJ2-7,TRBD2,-,CASSLVSGGAQEQYF,TGCGCCAGCAGCTTGGTTAGCGGGGGGGCACAGGAGCAGTACTTC
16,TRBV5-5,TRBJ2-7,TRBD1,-,CASSLTGTGGSYEQYF,TGTGCCAGCAGCTTGACGGGGACAGGGGGCTCCTACGAGCAGTACTTC
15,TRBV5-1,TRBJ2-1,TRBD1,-,CASSLVVPGGNEQFF,TGCGCCAGCAGCTTGGTGGTTCCAGGGGGCAATGAGCAGTTCTTC
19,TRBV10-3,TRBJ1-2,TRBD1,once,CAISESGGRGTGDRNGYTF,TGTGCCATCAGTGAGTCTGGGGGACGTGGGACAGGGGACCGGAATGGCTACACCTTC
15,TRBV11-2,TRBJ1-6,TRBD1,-,CASSFEGAGNSPLHF,TGTGCCAGCAGCTTCGAGGGGGCAGGTAATTCACCCCTCCACTTT
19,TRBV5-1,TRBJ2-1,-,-,CASSFRLSPGLPLWNEQFF,TGCGCCAGCAGCTTCCGATTGAGCCCCGGCCTTCCTTTGTGGAATGAGCAGTTCTTC
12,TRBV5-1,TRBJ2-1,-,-,CASSSQINEQFF,TGCGCCAGCAGCTCCCAGATTAATGAGCAGTTCTTC
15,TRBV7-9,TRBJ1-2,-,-,CASSLLGQSNYGYTF,TGTGCCAGCAGCTTATTGGGACAATCTAACTATGGCTACACCTTC
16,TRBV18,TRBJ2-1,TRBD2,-,CASSPRRLAGDNEQFF,TGTGCCAGCTCACCACGCCGGCTAGCGGGAGACAATGAGCAGTTCTTC
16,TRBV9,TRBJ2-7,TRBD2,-,CASSAAGSGGSYEQYF,TGTGCCAGCAGCGCCGCTGGGAGCGGGGGGTCGTACGAGCAGTACTTC
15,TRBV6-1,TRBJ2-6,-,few,CASSEAGSGANVLTF,TGTGCCAGCAGTGAAGCTGGGTCCGGGGCCAACGTCCTGACTTTC
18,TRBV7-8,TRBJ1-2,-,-,CASSVRSGASRLNYGYTF,TGTGCCAGCAGCGTTAGGAGCGGGGCGTCTAGACTTAACTATGGCTACACCTTC
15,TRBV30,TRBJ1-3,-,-,CAWSVVGSSGNTIYF,TGTGCCTGGAGTGTAGTGGGCAGCTCTGGAAACACCATATATTTT
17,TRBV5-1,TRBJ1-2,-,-,CASSLGNPYRANYGYTF,TGCGCCAGCAGCTTGGGGAATCCTTACAGGGCTAACTATGGCTACACCTTC
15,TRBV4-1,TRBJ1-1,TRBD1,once,CASSFSGRQGTEAFF,TGCGCCAGCAGCTTCTCGGGGAGACAGGGCACTGAAGCTTTCTTT
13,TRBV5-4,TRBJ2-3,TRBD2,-,CAIRLAGVYTQYF,TGTGCCATCAGGCTAGCGGGGGTGTATACGCAGTATTTT
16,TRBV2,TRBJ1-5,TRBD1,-,CASSLKRGQVGQPQHF,TGTGCCAGCAGCCTAAAACGGGGACAGGTGGGGCAGCCCCAGCATTTT
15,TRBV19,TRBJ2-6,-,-,CASSTGLAGANVLTF,TGTGCCAGCTCCACAGGGTTGGCTGGGGCCAACGTCCTGACTTTC
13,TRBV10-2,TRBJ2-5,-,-,CASTPGAARAQYF,TGCGCCAGCACCCCGGGGGCGGCCCGGGCCCAGTACTTC
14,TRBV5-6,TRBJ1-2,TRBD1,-,CASRPGTGRYGYTF,TGTGCCAGCAGGCCGGGGACAGGTCGTTATGGCTACACCTTC
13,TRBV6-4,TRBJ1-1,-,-,CASSMTGNTEAFF,TGTGCCAGCAGCATGACAGGGAACACTGAAGCTTTCTTT
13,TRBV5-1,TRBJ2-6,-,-,CASSYSGANVLTF,TGCGCCAGCAGCTACTCTGGGGCCAACGTCCTGACTTTC
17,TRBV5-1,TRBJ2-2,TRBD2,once,CASSLGNLAGATGELFF,TGCGCCAGCAGCTTGGGAAACCTAGCGGGAGCGACCGGGGAGCTGTTTTTT
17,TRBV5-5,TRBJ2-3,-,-,CASSFFPPGNQADTQYF,TGTGCCAGCAGCTTTTTCCCCCCAGGTAATCAGGCAGATACGCAGTATTTT
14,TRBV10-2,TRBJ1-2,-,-,CASRRQGLNYGYTF,TGCGCCTCAAGGAGGCAGGGGTTGAACTATGGCTACACCTTC
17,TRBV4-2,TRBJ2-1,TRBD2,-,CASSRSMGLAGGNEQFF,TGTGCCAGCAGCCGCTCCATGGGACTAGCGGGAGGCAATGAGCAGTTCTTC